This T cell receptor (beta chain) appears in the sequencing data of a study of PD-1 blockade in classical Hodgkin lymphoma. Using immunoSEQ multiplex PCR, the repertoire was profiled, and TCRdb retains in-frame clones only, with some absent. The table records thousands of clones, about 77% of them present only once. All patients experienced relapse after autologous stem cell transplantation, and brentuximab vedotin exposure was variable. Out of thawed PBMCs, magnetic negative selection purified CD4+ T cells. Germline lookup yields CDR1 DFQATT and CDR2 SNEGSKA (reference sequence). CDR3 length: 10 residues. The V gene lost 5 bases and the J gene lost 6 bases, with 7 bases spanning the gap. This clone has just one count.

J is TRBJ1-2 and V is TRBV20-1; D perhaps matches TRBD1 (5 bases). This TCR derives from a human donor with classical Hodgkin lymphoma. Here the sequenced sample was CD4+ T cells from blood, taken at baseline. CDR3 bases: TGCAGTGCTGGCAGGGATGGCTACACCTTC. It translates to CSAGRDGYTF.